A single count supports the clone carrying this T cell receptor beta chain. Antigen unknown. Data came from immunoSEQ multiplex PCR; TCRdb stores just in-frame clones and leaves some out. The sample records roughly 120,000 clones, around nine tenths being singletons. This CDR3 is built from 14 residues. V lost 4 bases to trimming and J lost 3 bases; unmatched junction nucleotides: 5. CDR1 and CDR2 (germline): SGHRS, YFSETQ. The data were obtained in a study of graft-versus-host responses after intestinal transplantation. Study summary: Multivisceral, liver-intestinal, or isolated intestinal grafts went to recipients. Every recipient had anti-thymocyte globulin induction and 2 to 4 years of tacrolimus plus steroids.

Overall study results and limits: Researchers found GvH clones in recipient marrow, and some showed up first in ileum or blood. Association was observed between peak circulating GvH clone levels and early post-transplant HvG declines.

This clonotype was obtained from a human donor who received an intestinal transplant. The chain is built from TRBV5-1 and TRBJ2-5, with TRBD1 identical over 8 bases. Specimen: unstimulated CD4+ T cells sorted from spleen or lymph node cells, collected before intestinal transplant. In DNA, the CDR3 is TGCGCCAGCAGCACTGAGACAGGGGAAGAGACCCAGTACTTC. Amino acids: CASSTETGEETQYF.